This TCR beta chain is from a study of blood T cell repertoires in COVID-19. Study information: T cells, B-cell-depleted T cells, or PBMCs provided the cDNA or gDNA that served as material.

Only in-frame clones appear in the TCRdb table, and some are missing; sequencing was by immunoSEQ multiplex PCR. The sample lists 15,000 to 20,000 clones; 77% were seen once. V lost 1 base and J lost 8, with 13 bases in between. From germline, CDR1 is SGDLS and CDR2 YYNGEE. The CDR3 runs 15 residues. This TCR derives from a man between 65 and 85 years old with COVID-19, enrolled during active disease. The chain has TRBV9 and TRBJ1-6; TRBD1 might be the D (5 bases). The sample comprised peripheral blood. CDR3 in DNA: TGTGCCAGCAGCGTAAGCCAGGGTGGAGATTCACCCCTCCACTTT. Translation gives CASSVSQGGDSPLHF.